This TCR beta chain was retrieved from a study of T-cell reconstitution after alpha-beta-depleted transplantation in children. This clonotype came up many times. Its specificity is unknown. During its preparation, the TCRbeta library received unique molecular identifiers. TCRdb reanalysed the PCR reads using MiXCR and keeps one entry per CDR3 protein. The table has around 180,000 distinct CDR3 sequences, 11% seen once. Whole-study findings and limits: The origin of high day-60 TCRbeta diversity in some patients lay in surviving recipient T cells and thymic progenitors. The study reportedly traced alpha-beta T cells about two months after transplant to several hundred expanded graft clones. From newly produced T cells came most of the T-cell counts and diversity one year after transplant.

The specimen comprised PBMCs, sampled before TCRalphabeta/CD19-depleted stem cell transplant. The clonotype was recovered from a boy aged 2 to 9 with acute myeloid leukemia, due to receive a stem cell transplant.

The CDR3 nucleotides read TGTGCCAGCCTCCCCCTGCCAGGGGCCCCCAACTATGGCTACACCTTC. Translation gives CASLPLPGAPNYGYTF. This chain connects TRBV27 to TRBJ1-2, with D perhaps matching TRBD1 (6 bases). V was clipped by 8 bases and J by 2 bases, with 21 bases between them. Germline CDR1 and CDR2: MNHEY and SMNVEV (reference sequence). The CDR3 runs 16 residues.